This T cell receptor beta chain originates from a study of T cell repertoires and leukemia-associated antigens (dated by TCRdb to the late 2010s). General notes on the study: Around 15 million effective reads were obtained overall, with each sample giving about 5.1 to 7 million read pairs and roughly 3 to 5.0 million effective reads. Using in vitro peptide stimulation of healthy T cells, the study sought to determine the antigen recognized by a TCR Vbeta21 clone earlier detected in CML patients. General findings and caveats noted by the study authors: Numbers of Vbeta genes (approximately 55), Jbeta genes (around 13), VDJ rearrangements and unique CDR3s did not differ significantly among the four groups. The antigen specificity and function of the expanded clones were not directly tested, and further investigation of both was required.

CD3+ T cells were initially rested overnight at roughly 2.5 million cells/mL in RPMI 1640 lacking fetal bovine serum. CD3+ T cells were isolated from PBMCs with MACS immunomagnetic beads following the manufacturer's instructions. TRIzol reagent was used to extract total RNA from the cultured T cells. TCRbeta libraries were amplified from RNA using 5' rapid amplification of cDNA ends (5'RACE). Library concentration and integrity were checked with Qubit, an Agilent instrument, and quantitative PCR before sequencing. A commercial service provider sequenced the qualified libraries on Illumina HiSeq or MiSeq. The study's processing was this. TCR sequences in each sample were identified using MiXCR version 1.8.2. For a clone to be considered qualified, a CDR3 longer than four amino acids, an in-frame nucleotide length, and the absence of a stop codon were required. A read containing the complete CDR3 structure was defined as an effective read. Validation of expanded clones was performed by RT-PCR with 24 Vbeta primers, GeneScan spectratyping, and Sanger sequencing. TCRdb reprocessing: public reads trimmed at Q25 with fastp, clones called with MiXCR, in-frame beta chains kept. CDR3 protein sequences are deduplicated, and each keeps its most common genes and DNA. V and J calls and clone size were set by TCRdb, not the authors. The sample table records about 12,000 distinct CDR3 sequences; roughly 39% of these occur just once. 33% of the sample is in the top ten clones.

This clonotype is deemed medium-sized (0.01 to 0.1%). Its binding antigen is unknown. No base quality information exists; no much larger clone differs at one position. From a lookup of the germline V gene, CDR1 and CDR2 are SGHRS and YFSETQ. The CDR3, from cysteine to phenylalanine, totals 13 residues. The read is trimmed to its CDR3 DNA, 39 bases read in frame from base 1. V and J lose 2 bases and 6 bases, and a span of 10 bases separates them. The V and J genes are TRBV5-1 and TRBJ2-3; the D gene is perhaps TRBD1 or TRBD2, as each covers 5 bases. The sequence derives from a female donor in good health. Source material: CD3+ T cells sorted from blood and cultured. This receptor carries the CDR3 CASSLSGADTQYF. The DNA is as follows: TGCGCCAGCAGCTTATCCGGGGCGGATACGCAGTATTTT.